This T cell receptor beta chain appears in the sequencing data of a study of shared clonotypes between healthy human individuals. CDR3 length: 18 amino acids. Germline V gene sequence: CDR1 LGHNA, CDR2 YNFKEQ. V lost 3 bases, J lost 4 bases, and 16 bases stayed unmatched. Template for every sorted-subset replicate PCR totaled about 0.2 ug DNA, 25,000 to 30,000 T cell genomes. The data were produced by immunoSEQ multiplex PCR, yet TCRdb's version contains in-frame clones alone and is incomplete. This sample has hundreds of thousands of clones, with about 95% found just once. The chain is built from TRBV4-2 and TRBJ2-3; 7 bases line up with TRBD2. This clonotype was obtained from a woman aged 25-40 years in good health. Sequences were obtained from naive CD4+ T cells sorted from blood. Subset denoted: CD45RA+ positively selected. The CDR3 here is CASSHGEGLGGGADTQYF. CDR3 sequence (DNA): TGTGCCAGCAGCCACGGGGAAGGCCTGGGTGGGGGGGCAGATACGCAGTATTTT.